This TCR beta chain was found in a study of TIL therapy for anti-PD-1-resistant metastatic lung cancer. CDR3 size: 15 residues. V shed 6 bases, J shed 4 bases, and the junction held 7 bases outside the gene matches. Germline assignment: CDR1 MNHEY and CDR2 SMNVEV (reference sequence). Time point defined: pre-treatment sample, taken before nivolumab and TIL therapy. This was the immunoSEQ v3 assay. Libraries were prepared by immunoSEQ multiplex PCR; TCRdb keeps only in-frame clonotypes and omits some of them. The profile covers about 59,000 clones, with around 67% appearing a single time and 1.5% to 2% taken by the ten largest.

The sample in question was blood, obtained at baseline. This chain connects TRBV27 to TRBJ2-1; TRBD1 matches at 9 bases. The TCR originated in a person aged 25 to 80 with non-small cell lung cancer. The CDR3 DNA sequence: TGTGCCAGCAGACCGGGACAGGGACTTTACAATGAGCAGTTCTTC. Its translation: CASRPGQGLYNEQFF.